This T cell receptor (beta chain) was captured in a study of blood T cell repertoires in COVID-19. Looking at the study overall: Researchers got acute and convalescent COVID-19 samples from the United States, Italy and Spain.

In the source study's methods: Nucleated cell number was recorded as an estimate derived from reference gene primer amplification. Data came from immunoSEQ multiplex PCR; TCRdb stores just in-frame clones and leaves some out. D and trimming come from the DNA, and the V and J calls and clone size come from that table. The data show approximately 130,000 clones, approximately 84% seen once. This clone came up once. Germline CDR1 reads PRHDT; CDR2 reads FYEKMQ (reference sequence). This CDR3 spans 17 amino acids. J lost 1 base, V lost 5 bases, and 9 bases had no gene match. The chain has TRBV13 and TRBJ1-1, with TRBD1 matching over 11 bases. The sample was peripheral blood. The TCR was taken from a human donor in a cohort sampled during active COVID-19. The chain's CDR3 is CASSLTPGQGENTEAFF. In DNA, the CDR3 is TGTGCCAGCAGCCTTACACCGGGACAGGGGGAGAACACTGAAGCTTTCTTT.